This passage covers 20 T cell receptor beta chains from one sample sequenced in a study of blood T cells in healthy people across ages. Primers used in a second PCR of about 6 to 11 cycles were a sample-barcoded 5' primer and a J-beta primer mix. TCRdb re-called the 5' RACE reads with MiXCR, one entry per CDR3 protein. The table has approximately 1,700,000 distinct CDR3 sequences, around 40% seen once; the top ten hold 20% to 25%. The specimen was blood. The origin of the receptors is a human donor in good health.

This clonotype has more than one count but fewer than ten. CDR3 loop: CSVAGQGKIETQYF. CDR3 nucleotide sequence: TGCAGTGTTGCGGGACAGGGGAAGATAGAGACCCAGTACTTC. This sequence joins TRBV20-1 and TRBJ2-5; 10 bases map to TRBD1. CDR3 length: 14 amino acids. CDR1 is DFQATT and CDR2 is SNEGSKA in the germline V gene (reference sequence). With V trimmed by 7 bases and J by 4 bases, 9 bases remained unmatched.

This clonotype has only a few counts. The rearrangement uses TRBV13 and TRBJ1-1, with TRBD1 identical over 7 bases. Germline CDR1 and CDR2: PRHDT and FYEKMQ (reference sequence). Trimming removed 5 bases from V and 2 bases from J; junction bases left unmatched: 8. The CDR3 extends over 15 amino acids. CDR3: CASSLTRGYNTEAFF. CDR3 sequence (DNA): TGTGCCAGCAGCCTAACCAGGGGGTATAACACTGAAGCTTTCTTT.

This clonotype has a handful of counts. The chain joins TRBV7-2 to TRBJ2-7; TRBD1 matches 7 bases. The V and J ends lost 6 bases and 3 bases, in that order; junction bases with no gene match: 11. The length of the CDR3 is 15 residues. Germline lookup yields CDR1 SGHTA and CDR2 FQGNSA. The CDR3 coding sequence is TGTGCCAGCAGTCAGAATCCGGGACAGAACTACGAGCAGTACTTC. Translating gives CASSQNPGQNYEQYF.

This clonotype was found once. One junction end disagrees with the germline gene, perhaps due to a read error. This chain connects TRBV29-1 to TRBJ2-1; TRBD2 matches 10 bases. CDR3 size: 14 residues. Germline assignment: CDR1 SQVTM and CDR2 ANQGSEA. CDR3 DNA: TGCAGCGGCACACTAGCGGGGCTGGACAATGAGCGGTTCTTC. This gives the protein CSGTLAGLDNERFF.

The V call is TRBV11-2, the J call TRBJ2-5, with D possibly TRBD1 on 6 matching bases. CDR1 SGHAT and CDR2 FQNNGV come from the germline V gene. There are 13 residues in the CDR3. The V end was cut by 5 bases, the J end by 11 bases, with 18 bases between. The CDR3 spells CASSHYRVAEQYF. For the CDR3, the DNA is TGTGCCAGCAGCCACTACAGGGTGGCTGAGCAGTACTTC.

In its sample, this clonotype was seen many times. The chain couples TRBV4-2 to TRBJ2-6; 10 positions match TRBD1. CDR1 and CDR2 from the germline V gene are LGHNA and YNFKEQ. With V trimmed by 4 bases and J by 0 bases, 9 bases remained unmatched. This CDR3 has 19 amino acids. CDR3 amino acids: CASSLWTGGSSSGANVLTF. The CDR3 DNA is TGTGCCAGCAGCCTATGGACAGGGGGTTCGTCCTCTGGGGCCAACGTCCTGACTTTC.

The V call is TRBV5-1, the J call TRBJ2-3, with 9 positions matching TRBD1. Germline trimming cut 8 bases from V and 1 base from J; bases unmatched to any gene: 8. The CDR3 loop spans 15 amino acids. Per the germline V gene, CDR1 is SGHRS and CDR2 is YFSETQ. The CDR3 region is CASTPRTGGTDTQYF. Here the CDR3 DNA reads TGCGCCAGTACCCCTAGGACAGGGGGCACAGATACGCAGTATTTT.

As to this clonotype: This may come from a read error, since a much larger clone is one base off. The V and J genes are TRBV6-5 and TRBJ2-4; D may match TRBD1 or TRBD2 (6 bases each). Between the trimmed V and J ends, which lost 0 bases and 5 bases, there was a span of 20 bases. The germline V gene encodes CDR1 MNHEY and CDR2 SVGAGI. The CDR3 extends over 18 amino acids. CDR3: CASSYSSGGPSEQNIQYF. The CDR3 bases are TGTGCCAGCAGTTACTCGTCTGGGGGGCCTTCGGAACAAAACATTCAGTACTTC.

The sample holds a few counts of this clonotype. The genes are TRBV20-1 and TRBJ2-1; the D gene is possibly TRBD2 (6 bases). Germline V gene lookup returns CDR1 DFQATT and CDR2 SNEGSKA (reference sequence). The CDR3 is 13 residues long. V lost 6 bases to trimming and J lost 5 bases, with 14 bases between them. The CDR3 nucleotides are TGCAGTGCCAGCCTAGCGATTAACAATGAGCAGTTCTTC. It codes for CSASLAINNEQFF.

The chain uses TRBV4-1 and TRBJ2-3; D might be TRBD1 (6 bases). Trimming cost V 1 base and J 6 bases, with 17 bases left between them. The CDR3 has 16 residues. The germline V gene has CDR1 MGHRA and CDR2 YSYEKL. CDR3 in amino acids: CASSQGLTGFPDTQYF. The CDR3 DNA is TGCGCCAGCAGCCAAGGCTTGACAGGATTCCCGGATACGCAGTATTTT.

The genes are TRBV5-1 and TRBJ2-7; D remains ambiguous. Germline loops: CDR1 SGHRS, CDR2 YFSETQ. The CDR3 has 15 amino acids. V was shortened by 0 bases and J by 3 bases, with 13 bases between the two germline ends. Written as DNA, the CDR3 is TGCGCCAGCAGCTTGGTTCCCGGAAAGAACTACGAGCAGTACTTC. It specifies CASSLVPGKNYEQYF.

This clonotype came up many times. The chain recombines TRBV18 with TRBJ2-7; D possibly uses TRBD1 or TRBD2 (5 bases each). The CDR3 is 15 residues long. Germline V CDR1 and CDR2: KGHSH, LQKENI. V lost 0 bases and J lost 3, with 12 bases in between. The CDR3 nucleotides are TGTGCCAGCTCACCACCGGGGGTTCCGAACTACGAGCAGTACTTC. This sequence encodes CASSPPGVPNYEQYF.

The rearrangement joins TRBV20-1 to TRBJ2-3; D not resolved. V lost 6 bases and J 6 bases, leaving 16 bases between the germline ends. The CDR3 runs to 13 residues. Germline CDR1 reads DFQATT; CDR2 reads SNEGSKA (reference sequence). CDR3 protein: CSAPSANTDTQYF. CDR3 DNA sequence: TGCAGTGCCCCCTCCGCTAACACGGATACGCAGTATTTT.

The J gene is TRBJ2-3, the V gene TRBV20-1, with 9 bases that match TRBD2. Germline loops: CDR1 DFQATT, CDR2 SNEGSKA (reference sequence). Germline trimming cut 6 bases from V and 2 bases from J; bases unmatched to any gene: 6. CDR3 length: 14 residues. The CDR3 DNA reads as TGCAGTGCGGGAGCGGGGGGATTCACAGATACGCAGTATTTT. Translation gives CSAGAGGFTDTQYF.

V gene TRBV20-1 combines with J gene TRBJ1-2, with TRBD1 matching over 7 bases. CDR1 and CDR2 (germline): DFQATT, SNEGSKA (reference sequence). The junction had 11 bases not matched to a gene; V was cut back by 0 bases and J by 7 bases. CDR3 size: 15 residues. The CDR3 coding sequence is TGCAGTGCTAGAGACCCTCGACAGGGACCGGTTGGCTACACCTTC. It yields the protein CSARDPRQGPVGYTF.

In its sample, this clonotype was seen a few times. The V gene is TRBV2, the J gene TRBJ2-4, with no clear D. Germline loops: CDR1 SNHLY, CDR2 FYNNEI. Trimming took 8 bases from V and 1 from J, leaving 12 bases between them. CDR3 length equals 14 residues. CDR3 DNA sequence: TGTGCCAGCGGAAGCAACGGGGCCAAAAACATTCAGTACTTC. The encoded protein is CASGSNGAKNIQYF.

This clonotype was observed a handful of times. This chain joins TRBV24-1 and TRBJ2-5; D unclear. The J call may be mistaken, given a closer DNA end match to TRBJ2-7. The CDR3 has 13 amino acids. Germline V gene sequence: CDR1 KGHDR, CDR2 SFDVKD. The CDR3 is CATQDAMISEQYF. In nucleotides, the CDR3 is TGTGCCACCCAGGACGCGATGATATCCGAGCAGTACTTC.

The genes are TRBV7-9 and TRBJ2-1, with TRBD2 identical over 14 bases. Germline values: CDR1 SEHNR, CDR2 FQNEAQ (reference sequence). The CDR3 loop spans 17 amino acids. V was clipped by 5 bases and J by 8 bases; unmatched bases: 11. CDR3 amino acids: CASSPGLAGGHRDEQFF. Here the CDR3 DNA reads TGTGCCAGCAGCCCTGGACTAGCGGGGGGTCACAGGGATGAGCAGTTCTTC.

The sample holds many counts of this clonotype. This chain links TRBV9 with TRBJ1-4; no clear D gene. V was pared by 0 bases and J by 6 bases, with 9 bases between. The CDR3 runs to 14 residues. CDR1 SGDLS and CDR2 YYNGEE come from the germline V gene. This chain's CDR3 is CASSVGRRDEKLFF. For the CDR3, the DNA is TGTGCCAGCAGCGTAGGTCGGAGAGATGAAAAACTGTTTTTT.

This clonotype was seen more than once but under ten times. This chain joins TRBV4-3 and TRBJ2-7, with TRBD1 identical over 7 bases. Trimming removed 0 bases from V and 2 bases from J; junction bases left unmatched: 4. The CDR3 sequence is 15 residues long. Germline CDR1 is LGHNA and CDR2 is YSLEER. For the CDR3, the DNA is TGCGCCAGCAGCCAAGATACAGGGGCCGCCTACGAGCAGTACTTC. Residues: CASSQDTGAAYEQYF.